This T cell receptor beta chain was recorded in a study of T-cell reconstitution after alpha-beta-depleted transplantation in children. Researchers prepared the TCRbeta library using unique molecular identifiers, the study reports. A single record per CDR3 protein comes from TCRdb applying MiXCR to the PCR reads. The data show a few hundred thousand distinct CDR3 sequences, about 14% seen once. V was pared by 8 bases and J by 8 bases, with 15 bases of the junction left unmatched. The CDR3 contains 16 residues. Germline assignment: CDR1 MDHEN and CDR2 SYDVKM. The chain couples TRBV28 to TRBJ2-1; 10 nucleotides agree with TRBD1. The specimen comprised PBMCs, sampled from the stem cell graft. This receptor was identified in a human donor who donated a stem cell graft to a child with Fanconi anemia. The CDR3 DNA sequence: TGTGCCAGCGGACCCGGGACAGGGGTTATAGTGGATGAGCAGTTCTTC. Amino acids: CASGPGTGVIVDEQFF.